These 13 T cell receptor beta chains originate from one sample sequenced in a study of cytomegalovirus exposure and HLA in healthy donors. Sequenced by immunoSEQ multiplex PCR; TCRdb stores in-frame clones only, minus some. There are 150,000 to 170,000 clones in the sample; 65% to 90% occur only once, and approximately 20% lies in the top ten. The sample taken for sequencing was PBMCs. These receptors all stem from a man between 18 and 29 years old in good health and CMV-seropositive.

The chain links TRBV5-1 to TRBJ2-7; weak D call: TRBD1 (6 bases). Between the trimmed V and J ends, which lost 4 bases and 1 base, there was a span of 12 bases. The germline CDR1 and CDR2 sequences are SGHRS and YFSETQ. CDR3 length: 14 residues. The CDR3 loop is CASSGTGPSYEQYF. In nucleotides, the CDR3 is TGCGCCAGCAGCGGAACAGGGCCTTCCTACGAGCAGTACTTC.

V is TRBV6-5 and J is TRBJ2-2, with 13 bases fitting TRBD2. V lost 5 bases, J lost 5 bases, and 2 bases stayed unmatched. Per the germline V gene, CDR1 is MNHEY and CDR2 is SVGAGI. The CDR3 consists of 15 residues. CDR3 in DNA: TGTGCCAGCAGTCTGACTAGCGGGAGGACCGGGGAGCTGTTTTTT. Translation gives CASSLTSGRTGELFF.

The J gene is TRBJ1-4, the V gene TRBV6-6, with D perhaps matching TRBD1 (5 bases). The CDR3 totals 16 residues. CDR1 and CDR2 (germline): MNHNY, SVGAGI (reference sequence). Trimming cost V 2 bases and J 7 bases, with 17 bases left between them. The CDR3 loop reads CASSYPRGGLSEKLFF. The CDR3 DNA sequence: TGTGCCAGCAGTTACCCCCGGGGGGGTTTAAGTGAAAAACTGTTTTTT.

J is TRBJ2-2 and V is TRBV6-1, with 10 bases matching TRBD1. Looked up from germline, CDR1 is MNHNS and CDR2 is SASEGT. V trimming: 10 bases; J trimming: 7 bases; junction bases outside the gene matches: 6. This CDR3 has 13 amino acids. This CDR3 reads CAIDRGQGGELFF. CDR3 nucleotides: TGTGCCATCGACAGGGGGCAAGGCGGGGAGCTGTTTTTT.

The chain is built from TRBV27 and TRBJ2-2; D is undetermined. Germline lookup yields CDR1 MNHEY and CDR2 SMNVEV (reference sequence). V was cut by 0 bases and J by 4 bases, with 6 bases left in between. The CDR3 sequence is 14 residues long. The CDR3 coding sequence is TGTGCCAGCAGTTTATCGGGCAGCACCGGGGAGCTGTTTTTT. It is translated as CASSLSGSTGELFF.

Ten or more counts support this clone. CDR3 sequence: CASSLASSWGGHEQFF. The CDR3 region has the DNA TGTGCCAGCAGCCTAGCTAGCAGTTGGGGGGGGCATGAGCAGTTCTTC. The rearrangement links TRBV13 to TRBJ2-1, with D possibly being TRBD2 (7 bases). The CDR3 covers 16 residues. CDR1 and CDR2 from the germline V gene are PRHDT and FYEKMQ (reference sequence). Trimming took 5 bases from V and 8 from J, leaving 22 bases between them.

This sequence joins TRBV19 and TRBJ1-2; no clear D. CDR1 and CDR2 from the germline V gene are LNHDA and SQIVND (reference sequence). V was shortened by 2 bases and J by 7 bases, with 8 bases between the two germline ends. The length of the CDR3 is 12 residues. The CDR3 sequence is CASSISQSGYTF. The CDR3 nucleotides are TGTGCCAGTAGTATATCTCAGTCTGGCTACACCTTC.

The J gene is TRBJ2-7, the V gene TRBV23-1, with 8 bases that match TRBD1. TRBV23-1 is an ORF, with its function uncertain. There are 13 residues in the CDR3. With 6 bases clipped from V and 3 bases from J, the junction kept 4 bases outside the gene matches. DNA for the CDR3: TGCGCCAGCAGGCGAGGGACAGGCTACGAGCAGTACTTC. Translating it yields CASRRGTGYEQYF.

The V call is TRBV7-2, the J call TRBJ2-3; TRBD2 is a possible D gene (6 bases). The CDR3 contains 18 residues. CDR1 SGHTA and CDR2 FQGNSA come from the germline V gene. The V end lost 1 base, the J end lost 3 bases, and 20 bases lay between the germline ends. In DNA form, the CDR3 reads TGTGCCAGCAGCTTAGGAGGTGAGGTGGGACTCAGAACAGATACGCAGTATTTT. Encoded protein: CASSLGGEVGLRTDTQYF.

The rearrangement joins TRBV9 to TRBJ2-7, with 7 bases that match TRBD2. The trim removed 6 bases at V and 1 base at J, leaving 10 bases unmatched. CDR1 is SGDLS and CDR2 is YYNGEE in the germline V gene. The length of the CDR3 is 15 residues. CDR3 in amino acids: CASNKEGGLSYEQYF. CDR3 in DNA: TGTGCCAGCAACAAAGAGGGAGGGCTTTCCTACGAGCAGTACTTC.

The CDR3 region has the DNA TGTGCCAGCAGAGGGGGGGAATTCGAAAAACTGTTTTTT. Its protein product is CASRGGEFEKLFF. This chain uses TRBV7-9 with TRBJ1-4, with D tentatively TRBD1 (6 bases). CDR3 length: 13 amino acids. CDR1 SEHNR and CDR2 FQNEAQ come from the germline V gene (reference sequence). Trimming pared 6 bases from V and 8 bases from J, leaving 13 bases between.

In DNA, the CDR3 is TGTGCCAGCAGTCCTATATCTAGCGGGAGATACGAGCAGTACTTC. Translation gives CASSPISSGRYEQYF. The chain links TRBV27 to TRBJ2-7; 10 bases are a match to TRBD2. After removal of 5 bases from V and 4 bases from J, the junction contained 8 bases not matched to a gene. CDR1 and CDR2 from the germline V gene are MNHEY and SMNVEV (reference sequence). The CDR3 has 15 residues.

The chain has TRBV6-1 and TRBJ2-1, with D perhaps TRBD1 (6 bases). The germline V and J ends were trimmed by 6 bases and 10 bases, with 22 bases remaining between them. CDR1 is MNHNS and CDR2 is SASEGT in the germline V gene. This CDR3 comprises 15 residues. The CDR3: CASSLEAGVTHEQFF. Here the CDR3 DNA reads TGTGCCAGCAGCCTAGAGGCAGGGGTTACTCACGAGCAGTTCTTC.